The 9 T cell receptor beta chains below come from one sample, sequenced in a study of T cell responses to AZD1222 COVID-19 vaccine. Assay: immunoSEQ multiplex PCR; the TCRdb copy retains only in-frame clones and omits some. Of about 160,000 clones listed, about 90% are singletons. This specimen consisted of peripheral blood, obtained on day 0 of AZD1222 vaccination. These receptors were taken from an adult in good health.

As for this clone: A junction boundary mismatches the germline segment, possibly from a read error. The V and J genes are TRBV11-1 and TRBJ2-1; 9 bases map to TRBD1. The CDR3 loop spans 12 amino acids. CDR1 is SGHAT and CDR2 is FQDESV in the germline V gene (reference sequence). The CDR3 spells CASSNRTGGNLF. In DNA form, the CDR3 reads TGTGCCAGCAGCAATCGAACAGGGGGCAACCTCTTC.

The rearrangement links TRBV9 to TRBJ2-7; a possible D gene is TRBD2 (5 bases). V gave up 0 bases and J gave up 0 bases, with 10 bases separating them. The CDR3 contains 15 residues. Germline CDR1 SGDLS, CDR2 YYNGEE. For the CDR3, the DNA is TGTGCCAGCAGCGTAGAAGTAGGGAGCTCCTACGAGCAGTACTTC. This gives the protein CASSVEVGSSYEQYF.

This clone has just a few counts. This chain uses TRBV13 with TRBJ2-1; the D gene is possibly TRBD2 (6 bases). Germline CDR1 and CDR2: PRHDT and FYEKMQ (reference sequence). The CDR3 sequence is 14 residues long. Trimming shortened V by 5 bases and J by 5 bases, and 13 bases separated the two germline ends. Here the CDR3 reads CASSLREIDNEQFF. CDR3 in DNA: TGTGCCAGCAGCCTTCGGGAGATAGACAATGAGCAGTTCTTC.

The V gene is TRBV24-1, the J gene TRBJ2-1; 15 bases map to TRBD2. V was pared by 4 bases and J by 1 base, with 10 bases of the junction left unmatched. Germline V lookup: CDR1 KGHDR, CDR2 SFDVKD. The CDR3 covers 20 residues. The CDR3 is CATSDATPGLAGGSYNEQFF. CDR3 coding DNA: TGTGCCACCAGTGACGCAACCCCGGGACTAGCGGGGGGTTCCTACAATGAGCAGTTCTTC.

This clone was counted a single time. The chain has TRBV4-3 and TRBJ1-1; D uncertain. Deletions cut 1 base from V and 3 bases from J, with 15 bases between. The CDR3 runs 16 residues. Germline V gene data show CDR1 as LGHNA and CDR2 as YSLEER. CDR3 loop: CASSQANPIRYTEAFF. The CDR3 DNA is TGCGCCAGCAGCCAAGCCAACCCGATTCGGTACACTGAAGCTTTCTTT.

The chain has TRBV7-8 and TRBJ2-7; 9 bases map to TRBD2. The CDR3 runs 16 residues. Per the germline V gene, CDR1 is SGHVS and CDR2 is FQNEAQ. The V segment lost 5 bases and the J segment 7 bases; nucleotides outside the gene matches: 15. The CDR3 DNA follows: TGTGCCAGCAGCCCGATGACTAGCGGAAAAACGAGGGAGCAGTACTTC. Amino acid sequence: CASSPMTSGKTREQYF.

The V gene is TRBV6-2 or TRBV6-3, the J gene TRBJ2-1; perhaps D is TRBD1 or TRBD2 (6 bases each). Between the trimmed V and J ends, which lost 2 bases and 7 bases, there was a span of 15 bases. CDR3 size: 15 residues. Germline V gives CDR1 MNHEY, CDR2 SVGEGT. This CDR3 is CASSYEGGALNEQFF. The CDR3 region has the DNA TGTGCCAGCAGTTACGAGGGGGGCGCATTGAATGAGCAGTTCTTC.

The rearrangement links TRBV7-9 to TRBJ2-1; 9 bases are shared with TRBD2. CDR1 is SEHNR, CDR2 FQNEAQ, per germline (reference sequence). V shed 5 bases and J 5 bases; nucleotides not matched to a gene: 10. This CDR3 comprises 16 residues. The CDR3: CASSPLAGIKNNEQFF. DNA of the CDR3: TGTGCCAGCAGCCCTCTAGCGGGGATCAAAAACAATGAGCAGTTCTTC.

The CDR3 spells CASSLTGGQGSGYTF. In DNA form, the CDR3 reads TGTGCCAGCAGCTTGACAGGGGGCCAGGGAAGTGGCTACACCTTC. The rearrangement uses TRBV5-4 and TRBJ1-2; 9 positions match TRBD1. The length of the CDR3 is 15 residues. V was pared by 1 base and J by 7 bases, with 8 bases of the junction left unmatched. Germline loops: CDR1 SGHNT, CDR2 YYREEE (reference sequence).